These 20 T cell receptor beta chains originate from one sample sequenced in a study of blood T cells in healthy people across ages. Then a second PCR, running roughly 6 to 11 cycles, was carried out with a sample-barcoded 5' primer and a J-beta primer mix. One entry per CDR3 protein, called by TCRdb with MiXCR from the 5' RACE reads. The sample gives approximately 810,000 distinct CDR3 sequences, around 30% of which show up once; 15% to 20% is in the top ten. The sample was blood. Every receptor here comes from a woman over 75 in good health.

The rearrangement joins TRBV3-1 to TRBJ2-3; 8 bases agree with TRBD2. V was clipped by 7 bases and J by 3 bases; unmatched bases: 24. The CDR3 is made up of 20 amino acids. Germline CDR1 is LGHDT and CDR2 is YNNKEL (reference sequence). The CDR3 DNA is TGTGCCAGCACCGGAAGGGAGCCGGGGGGGATTATCCCGAGTACAGATACGCAGTATTTT. It yields the protein CASTGREPGGIIPSTDTQYF.

The chain uses TRBV6-2 or TRBV6-3 and TRBJ2-1; TRBD1 matches 9 bases. CDR1 MNHEY and CDR2 SVGEGT come from the germline V gene. The CDR3 consists of 17 residues. With 0 bases clipped from V and 7 bases from J, the junction kept 10 bases outside the gene matches. CDR3 protein: CASSYSRTGELVNEQFF. The CDR3 bases are TGTGCCAGCAGTTACTCCAGGACAGGGGAACTGGTAAATGAGCAGTTCTTC.

A note on this clonotype: Being one base from a much bigger clone, this may be a read error. The V and J genes are TRBV20-1 and TRBJ2-5; D is unresolved. Germline V gene lookup returns CDR1 DFQATT and CDR2 SNEGSKA (reference sequence). The V end lost 4 bases, the J end lost 11 bases, and 20 bases lay between the germline ends. The CDR3 has 13 amino acids. CDR3 nucleotide sequence: TGCAGTGCTACCGTAGGACCCTACAATGAGCAGTACTTC. This sequence encodes CSATVGPYNEQYF.

This clonotype came up many times. The chain uses TRBV20-1 and TRBJ2-7; D remains ambiguous. Germline V gene data show CDR1 as DFQATT and CDR2 as SNEGSKA (reference sequence). This CDR3 has 14 amino acids. Trimming removed 0 bases at V and 5 bases at J, with 14 bases between. In DNA form, the CDR3 reads TGCAGTGCTAGAGATCTACGCGGCCCCAACGAGCAGTACTTC. Residues: CSARDLRGPNEQYF.

In its sample, this clonotype was seen many times. V is TRBV12-3 or TRBV12-4 and J is TRBJ2-6; D gene unclear. CDR3 length: 16 residues. V was pared by 2 bases and J by 0 bases, with 8 bases between. This CDR3 is CASSLQPGSGANVLTF. The CDR3 nucleotides read TGTGCCAGCAGTTTACAACCTGGCTCTGGGGCCAACGTCCTGACTTTC.

This chain uses TRBV18 with TRBJ2-1, with D possibly matching TRBD1 (6 bases). The CDR3 is made up of 12 amino acids. V was cut by 3 bases and J by 9 bases, with 9 bases left in between. Germline lookup yields CDR1 KGHSH and CDR2 LQKENI. The CDR3 is CASSPLQGEQFF. DNA of the CDR3: TGTGCCAGCTCACCTCTACAGGGTGAGCAGTTCTTC.

This clonotype was counted at least ten times. The chain employs TRBV6-5 and TRBJ2-4; D remains ambiguous. The CDR3 is made up of 11 amino acids. V dropped 2 bases and J dropped 12 bases, with 8 bases sitting between them. Per the germline V gene, CDR1 is MNHEY and CDR2 is SVGAGI. Written as DNA, the CDR3 is TGTGCCAGCAGTTACAAGGGCACTCAGTACTTC. Translation gives CASSYKGTQYF.

Comment on this clonotype: A much larger clone lies a single base off, so this may be a read error. This chain links TRBV20-1 with TRBJ1-4; perhaps TRBD1 as D (5 bases). CDR3 length equals 15 residues. The V gene's germline CDR1 is DFQATT and CDR2 SNEGSKA (reference sequence). The V and J ends lost 4 bases and 5 bases respectively, with 17 bases between them. This CDR3 reads CSATQHGAGNEKLFF. For the CDR3, the DNA is TGCAGTGCTACTCAGCACGGGGCGGGCAATGAAAAACTGTTTTTT.

The chain joins TRBV6-1 to TRBJ2-1, with 9 bases identical to TRBD1. Losses at the gene ends were 5 bases for V and 4 bases for J; bases not matched to a gene: 6. The CDR3 is made up of 15 amino acids. Germline assignment: CDR1 MNHNS and CDR2 SASEGT. In DNA form, the CDR3 reads TGTGCCAGCAGTTCCCGGGACAGGGAGTACAATGAGCAGTTCTTC. Protein product: CASSSRDREYNEQFF.

The sample holds a few counts of this clonotype. The rearrangement uses TRBV28 and TRBJ1-2; D is possibly TRBD1 (5 bases). This CDR3 spans 10 amino acids. V dropped 10 bases and J dropped 7 bases, with 10 bases sitting between them. Germline values: CDR1 MDHEN, CDR2 SYDVKM. The CDR3 spells CATTDTGYTF. For the CDR3, the DNA is TGTGCCACCACGGACACTGGCTACACCTTC.

This clonotype has at least ten counts. The V and J genes are TRBV7-9 and TRBJ1-4, with 8 bases that match TRBD1. The CDR3 runs to 15 residues. Trimming cost V 7 bases and J 6 bases; bases outside gene matches: 10. In germline, CDR1 is SEHNR, CDR2 FQNEAQ (reference sequence). The CDR3 DNA reads as TGTGCCAGCACCCACCAGGGGGCTGGGGATGAAAAACTGTTTTTT. It yields the protein CASTHQGAGDEKLFF.

This clonotype was counted a few times. J is TRBJ2-7 and V is TRBV4-3; D remains ambiguous. CDR3 length: 14 amino acids. Germline-derived CDR1 and CDR2 are LGHNA and YSLEER. With 0 bases removed from V and 7 bases from J, the gap between germline ends came to 13 bases. The CDR3 loop reads CASSQDLVRNEQYF. In nucleotides, the CDR3 is TGCGCCAGCAGCCAAGATTTGGTTAGGAATGAGCAGTACTTC.

The V gene is TRBV5-1, the J gene TRBJ2-1; tentative D call: TRBD2 (5 bases). Between the trimmed V and J ends, which lost 0 bases and 8 bases, there was a span of 15 bases. In germline, CDR1 is SGHRS, CDR2 YFSETQ. This CDR3 has 15 residues. The CDR3 DNA reads as TGCGCCAGCAGCTTGGCGCTAGCAGCCTATTATGAGCAGTTCTTC. This translates into CASSLALAAYYEQFF.

This clonotype was observed a few times. V is TRBV30 and J is TRBJ2-5, with TRBD1 identical over 8 bases. V shed 3 bases and J 7 bases; nucleotides not matched to a gene: 7. This CDR3 region has 13 residues. Germline loops: CDR1 GTSNPN, CDR2 SVGIG (reference sequence). CDR3 nucleotide sequence: TGTGCCTGGAGCCCAGGACAGGGCGCGACCCAGTACTTC. This sequence encodes CAWSPGQGATQYF.

The V gene is TRBV19, the J gene TRBJ2-5, with 7 bases aligning to TRBD1. Losses at the gene ends were 3 bases for V and 5 bases for J; bases not matched to a gene: 9. The CDR3 has 15 amino acids. Looked up from germline, CDR1 is LNHDA and CDR2 is SQIVND (reference sequence). The CDR3 loop is CASSMVRGTKETQYF. For the CDR3, the DNA is TGTGCCAGTAGTATGGTCAGGGGGACCAAGGAGACCCAGTACTTC.

As for this clonotype: A much bigger clone sits one base away, suggesting this may be a read error. This rearrangement joins TRBV7-2 to TRBJ2-3; D uncertain. The germline CDR1 and CDR2 sequences are SGHTA and FQGNSA. This CDR3 is built from 11 residues. As DNA, the CDR3 is TGTGCCGGCAGCCCCTCGGTTACGCAGTATTTT. Amino acids: CAGSPSVTQYF.

In the case of this clonotype: This may stem from a read error, because a much larger clone lies one nucleotide away. The J gene is TRBJ2-1, the V gene TRBV15, with TRBD1 as a possible D gene (5 bases). This CDR3 is 17 amino acids long. In germline, CDR1 is LNHNV, CDR2 YYDKDF (reference sequence). Trimming shortened V by 0 bases and J by 2 bases, and 14 bases separated the two germline ends. In DNA form, the CDR3 reads TGTGCCACCAGCAGAGAGGGGCAGGGTGGCCCCTACAATGAGCAGTTCTTC. It is translated as CATSREGQGGPYNEQFF.

The chain has TRBV4-3 and TRBJ1-5, with D perhaps TRBD1 (5 bases). From germline, CDR1 is LGHNA and CDR2 YSLEER. The V gene lost 0 bases and the J gene lost 0 bases, with 12 bases spanning the gap. The CDR3 spans 17 residues. As DNA, the CDR3 is TGCGCCAGCAGCCAAGAACCGGGGGGTGTTAGCAATCAGCCCCAGCATTTT. Amino acids: CASSQEPGGVSNQPQHF.

This clonotype was picked up one time. The junction and the germline gene differ at one end; a read error may be behind it. The V and J genes are TRBV4-3 and TRBJ2-1; possibly TRBD2 for D (5 bases). The length of the CDR3 is 12 residues. Germline lookup yields CDR1 LGHNA and CDR2 YSLEER. The CDR3 coding sequence is TGCGCCGGCAGCCTCCCTCGGGGTGAGCAGTTCTTC. Protein sequence: CAGSLPRGEQFF.

To note about this clonotype: It may be a read error: a sequence one base away is much more abundant. The chain joins TRBV6-1 to TRBJ2-1, with 14 positions matching TRBD2. The CDR3 is 17 amino acids. The germline V gene has CDR1 MNHNS and CDR2 SASEGT. The CDR3 DNA is TGTGCCGGCAGCCCCCAATTGGGAGGACTAGCGGGAGGTGAGCAGTTCTTC. The encoded protein is CAGSPQLGGLAGGEQFF.